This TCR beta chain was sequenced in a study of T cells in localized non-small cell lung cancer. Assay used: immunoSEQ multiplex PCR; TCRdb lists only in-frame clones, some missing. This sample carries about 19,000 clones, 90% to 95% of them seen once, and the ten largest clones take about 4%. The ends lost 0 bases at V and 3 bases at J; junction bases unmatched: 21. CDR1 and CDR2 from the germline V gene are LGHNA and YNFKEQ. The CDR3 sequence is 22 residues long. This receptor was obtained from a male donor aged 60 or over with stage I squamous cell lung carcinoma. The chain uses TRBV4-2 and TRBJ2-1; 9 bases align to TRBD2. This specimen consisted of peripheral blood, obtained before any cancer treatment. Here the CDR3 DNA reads TGTGCCAGCAGCCAAGAATTTATTGTAGAGCGGGAGGCGGGAGACTACTACAATGAGCAGTTCTTC. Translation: CASSQEFIVEREAGDYYNEQFF.